This TCR beta chain was found in a study of T cells in Graves' hyperthyroidism and ophthalmopathy. J was trimmed by 4 bases and V by 5 bases; bases with no gene match: 10. The CDR3 spans 17 residues. The V gene's germline CDR1 is SGHVS and CDR2 FQNEAQ. The TCR beta CDR3 regions underwent amplification using RNA transcripts as the source. The HTBI primer set drove a first-round RT-PCR of the TCR CDR3. Each CDR3 protein is one row after TCRdb ran MiXCR on the multiplex PCR reads. In the table there are 550,000 to 650,000 distinct CDR3 sequences, 12% to 15% of which are singletons. Patients showing uncontrolled infection, other autoimmune disease, pregnancy or lactation were ineligible. Every diagnosis used clinical symptoms, serum thyroxine and TRAb, thyroid ultrasound and orbital computed tomography.

The receptor comes from a woman aged 40-49 years with Graves' hyperthyroidism. This chain connects TRBV7-8 to TRBJ2-3; 12 bases match TRBD2. Sequenced material: blood. The CDR3, as DNA: TGTGCCAGCAGCCTAGACTCTAGCGGGGGGGCCGCAGATACGCAGTATTTT. Its translation is CASSLDSSGGAADTQYF.